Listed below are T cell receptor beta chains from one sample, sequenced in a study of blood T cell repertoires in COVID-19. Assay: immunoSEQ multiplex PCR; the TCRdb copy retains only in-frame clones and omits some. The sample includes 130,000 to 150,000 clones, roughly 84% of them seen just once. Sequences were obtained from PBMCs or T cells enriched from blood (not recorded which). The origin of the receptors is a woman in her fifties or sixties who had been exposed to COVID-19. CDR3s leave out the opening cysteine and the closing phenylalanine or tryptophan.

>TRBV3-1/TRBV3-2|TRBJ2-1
ASGKSGTRTNNEQF
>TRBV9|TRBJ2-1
ASSVDEFSQGEQF
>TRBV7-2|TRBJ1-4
ASSPGLRGSEKLF
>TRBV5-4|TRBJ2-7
ASSLSGSTYEQY
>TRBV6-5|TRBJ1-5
ASTRSPGLNQPQH
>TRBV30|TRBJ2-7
AWTLLAGTYEQY
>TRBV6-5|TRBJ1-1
ASSYSTATAEAF
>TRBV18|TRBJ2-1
ASSPRIKAGGPTYNEQF
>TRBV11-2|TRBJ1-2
ASSFGMNYGYT
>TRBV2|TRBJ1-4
ASTLGGARFEKLF
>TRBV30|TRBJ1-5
AWSVRQVSNQPQH
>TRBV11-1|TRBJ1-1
ASSLVPPKGEAF
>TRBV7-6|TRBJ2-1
ASSSGTSGAYNEQF
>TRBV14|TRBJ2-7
ASSQDEALPYEQY
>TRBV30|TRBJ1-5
AWRDRTEGNNQPQH
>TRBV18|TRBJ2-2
ASSPLVKTSGYTGELF
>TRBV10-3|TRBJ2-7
AISPSSGTGTYEQY
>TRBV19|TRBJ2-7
ASTKGSYRDSYEQY
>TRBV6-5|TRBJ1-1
ASSYSGRGAATEAF
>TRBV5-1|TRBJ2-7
ASSLESGEAYEQY
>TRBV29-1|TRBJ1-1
SVVGQRLNTEAF
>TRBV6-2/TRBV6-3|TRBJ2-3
ASSYSGGQDTQY
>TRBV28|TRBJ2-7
ASSQSGSSYEQY
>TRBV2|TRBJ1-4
ASGTGADEKLF
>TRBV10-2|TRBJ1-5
ASSQTSTGGNQPQH
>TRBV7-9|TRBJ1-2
ASSGGTANYGYT
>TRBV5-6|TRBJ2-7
ASSLVGQNVYEQY
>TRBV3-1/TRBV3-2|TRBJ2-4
ASSLREIQY
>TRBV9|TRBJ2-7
ASSPWGLSSYEQY
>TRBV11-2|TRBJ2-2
ASSLVFDFGTSGLF
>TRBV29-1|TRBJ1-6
SVEGDGNSPLH
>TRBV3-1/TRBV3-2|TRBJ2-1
ASSPGTGEYEQF
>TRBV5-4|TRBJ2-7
ASSSRWSDEQY
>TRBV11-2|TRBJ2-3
ASSPQSSRTQY
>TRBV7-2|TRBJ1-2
ASSLHRDSNYGYT
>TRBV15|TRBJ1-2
ATSRRSRGDGYT
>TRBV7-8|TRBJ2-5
ASSLETGLTETQY
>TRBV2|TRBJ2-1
ASSRQSTGSYNEQF
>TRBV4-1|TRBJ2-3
ASSQGQSGGSTDTQY
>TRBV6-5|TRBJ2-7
ASSYVAVGTYEQY
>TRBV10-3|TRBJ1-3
AARRGRDTIY
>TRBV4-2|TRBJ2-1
ASSQGYRGGFNEQF
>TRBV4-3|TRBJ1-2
ASSLGTGGNSPGYT
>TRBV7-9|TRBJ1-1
ASSLSGGTEAF
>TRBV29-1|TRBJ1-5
SVRDNFNQPQH
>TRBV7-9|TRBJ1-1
ASSSLRGMNTEAF
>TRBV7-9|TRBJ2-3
ASSFRVAVGTDTQY
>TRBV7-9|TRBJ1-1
ASSQGHTEAF
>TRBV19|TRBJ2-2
ASSIKKGGLAPTGELF
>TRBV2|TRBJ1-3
ASMTRTGNTIY
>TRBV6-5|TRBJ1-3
ASSYSWTGGNPIY
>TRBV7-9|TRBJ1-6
ASSLPGTGGWFTGSPLH
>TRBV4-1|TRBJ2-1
ASSQEYGGSYNEQF
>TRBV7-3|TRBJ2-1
ASSISRGGTDEQF
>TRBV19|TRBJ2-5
ASSSLGAGGTQY
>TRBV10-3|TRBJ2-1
AISEVIRQDEQF
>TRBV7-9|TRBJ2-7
ASGGPGLAAYEQY
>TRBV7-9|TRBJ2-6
ASSRIQGVWTGANVLT
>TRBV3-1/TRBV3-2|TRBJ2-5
ASSHRGDQETQY